This T cell receptor beta chain was sequenced during a study of breast tumors, draining lymph nodes, adjacent tissues. Findings and limits, study-wide: Luminal-like breast cancer showed significantly greater tumor-nontumor repertoire similarity than basal-like breast cancer did.

This CDR3 spans 16 amino acids. V dropped 4 bases and J dropped 4; count of bases not matched to a gene: 5. CDR1 and CDR2 from the germline V gene are DFQATT and SNEGSKA (reference sequence). This clonotype occurred many times. Antigen unknown. TCRdb reprocessed the multiplex PCR reads via MiXCR and lists one record per CDR3 protein. The profile shows about 300,000 distinct CDR3 sequences, roughly 31% of them singletons. Axillary draining lymph nodes of breast cancer patients supplied the node samples. This chain uses TRBV20-1 with TRBJ2-3; 16 nucleotides match TRBD2. Sequences were obtained from axillary lymph node tissue. The receptor was isolated from a female donor with breast cancer. Some clones in this sample may be carry-over from other donors' samples. The CDR3 DNA sequence: TGCAGTGCTACGGGACTAGCGGGAGGGATAGCAGATACGCAGTATTTT. Translated, it gives CSATGLAGGIADTQYF.